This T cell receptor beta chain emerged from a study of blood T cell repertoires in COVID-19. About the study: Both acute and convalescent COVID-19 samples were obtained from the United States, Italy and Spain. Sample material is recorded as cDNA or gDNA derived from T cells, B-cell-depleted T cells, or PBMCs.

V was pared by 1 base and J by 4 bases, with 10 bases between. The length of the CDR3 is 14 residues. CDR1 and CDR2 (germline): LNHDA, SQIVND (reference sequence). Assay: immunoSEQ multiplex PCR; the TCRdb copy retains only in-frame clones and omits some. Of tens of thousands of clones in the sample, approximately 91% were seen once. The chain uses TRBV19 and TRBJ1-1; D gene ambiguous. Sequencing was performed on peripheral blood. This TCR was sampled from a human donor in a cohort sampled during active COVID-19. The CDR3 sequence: CASSIGAPGTEAFF. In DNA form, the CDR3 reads TGTGCCAGTAGTATAGGGGCCCCTGGCACTGAAGCTTTCTTT.